This T cell receptor beta chain stems from a study of T cell responses to AZD1222 COVID-19 vaccine. Details on this clone: What it binds is not known.

Study-level points and caveats: With dominance at 160-218 and 743-854, vaccine-associated CD4 TCRs spanned spike. Mostly white British, mostly female donors; authors suggested clonal diversity may be underestimated. There were repertoire samples only from the period after the peak T cell response.

Sequenced by immunoSEQ multiplex PCR; TCRdb stores in-frame clones only, minus some. The sample consists of around 140,000 clones, about 92% of them appearing once. V gave up 2 bases and J gave up 5 bases, with 12 bases separating them. The CDR3 is 15 residues long. The germline V gene encodes CDR1 MDHEN and CDR2 SYDVKM. The chain carries TRBV28 and TRBJ2-2, with a weak D call TRBD2 (6 bases). This TCR was recovered from an adult who received the AZD1222 COVID-19 vaccine. The source material was peripheral blood, sampled 28 days after the second AZD1222 dose. The CDR3 here is CASSLAGLWTGELFF. The CDR3 DNA reads as TGTGCCAGCAGTTTAGCGGGGTTATGGACCGGGGAGCTGTTTTTT. Complete variable domain (other parts from reference TRBV28 and TRBJ2-2): DVKVTQSSRYLVKRTGEKVFLECVQDMDHENMFWYRQDPGLGLRLIYFSYDVKMKEKGDIPEGYSVSREKKERFSLILESASTNQTSMYLCASSLAGLWTGELFFGEGSRLTVL.